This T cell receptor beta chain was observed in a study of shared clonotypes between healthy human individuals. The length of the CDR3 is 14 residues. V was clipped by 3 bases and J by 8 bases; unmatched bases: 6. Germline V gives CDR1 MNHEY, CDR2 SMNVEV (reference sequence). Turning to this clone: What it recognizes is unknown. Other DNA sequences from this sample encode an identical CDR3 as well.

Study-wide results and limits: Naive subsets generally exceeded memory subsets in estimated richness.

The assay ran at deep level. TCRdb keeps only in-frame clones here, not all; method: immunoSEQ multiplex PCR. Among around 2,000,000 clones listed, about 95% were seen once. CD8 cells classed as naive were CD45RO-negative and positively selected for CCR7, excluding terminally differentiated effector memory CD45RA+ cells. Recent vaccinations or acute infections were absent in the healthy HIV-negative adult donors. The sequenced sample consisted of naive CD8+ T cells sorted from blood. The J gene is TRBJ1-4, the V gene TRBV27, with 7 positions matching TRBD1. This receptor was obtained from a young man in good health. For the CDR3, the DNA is TGTGCCAGCAGTTTTGACAGGGTAGGGGAAAAACTGTTTTTT. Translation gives CASSFDRVGEKLFF.